This passage covers 8 T cell receptor beta chains from one sample sequenced in a study of cytomegalovirus exposure and HLA in healthy donors. PCR employed 60 Vbeta and 13 Jbeta primers. Clones were read by immunoSEQ multiplex PCR, and TCRdb kept only the in-frame ones, dropping some. The table has 200,000 or so clones, over 60% seen once. The specimen sequenced was PBMCs. Receptors were obtained from a man between 18 and 29 years old in good health and CMV-seronegative.

This rearrangement joins TRBV27 to TRBJ1-1, with TRBD1 matching 7 bases. The J segment lost 2 bases and the V segment lost 7 bases, leaving 7 bases of the junction unmatched. Germline V gene data show CDR1 as MNHEY and CDR2 as SMNVEV (reference sequence). The CDR3 runs 14 residues. DNA for the CDR3: TGTGCCAGCAAGATACAGGGGCCCAACACTGAAGCTTTCTTT. Translating gives CASKIQGPNTEAFF.

This chain connects TRBV5-1 to TRBJ2-7; D unclear. V was clipped by 2 bases and J by 0 bases, with 15 bases between them. The CDR3 spans 16 residues. Germline CDR1 is SGHRS and CDR2 is YFSETQ. The DNA for the CDR3 is TGCGCCAGCAGCTTATCACCACGGGTGAACTCCTACGAGCAGTACTTC. Protein product: CASSLSPRVNSYEQYF. Using reference TRBV5-1 and TRBJ2-7 for the parts outside the CDR3, the full variable domain is KAGVTQTPRYLIKTRGQQVTLSCSPISGHRSVSWYQQTPGQGLQFLFEYFSETQRNKGNFPGRFSGRQFSNSRSEMNVSTLELGDSALYLCASSLSPRVNSYEQYFGPGTRLTVT.

This clone was picked up a small number of times. The chain employs TRBV5-1 and TRBJ1-2; 11 bases map to TRBD1. The junction had 7 bases not matched to a gene; V was cut back by 4 bases and J by 8 bases. CDR3 length: 14 amino acids. CDR1 and CDR2 (germline): SGHRS, YFSETQ. CDR3 DNA sequence: TGCGCCAGCAGCCCTCATGGGACAGGGGGAGGCTACACCTTC. Its protein is CASSPHGTGGGYTF.

V is TRBV11-2 and J is TRBJ1-3, with D tentatively TRBD1 (6 bases). CDR3 length: 14 residues. Germline loops: CDR1 SGHAT, CDR2 FQNNGV. Trimming removed 2 bases from V and 4 bases from J, with 9 bases in between. CDR3 in DNA: TGTGCCAGCAGCTTATCAGGGGTCGGAAACACCATATATTTT. Its translation is CASSLSGVGNTIYF.

This chain joins TRBV11-1 and TRBJ2-5; TRBD1 agrees at 7 bases. Germline assignment: CDR1 SGHAT and CDR2 FQDESV (reference sequence). V was clipped by 5 bases and J by 5 bases; unmatched bases: 20. The CDR3 is made up of 18 amino acids. As DNA, the CDR3 is TGTGCCAGCAGCCCGCGACAGGGAGTTTCCCGGGATTCGGAGACCCAGTACTTC. Residues: CASSPRQGVSRDSETQYF.

V is TRBV19 and J is TRBJ2-7; TRBD2 matches at 8 bases. V was pared by 11 bases and J by 2 bases, with 8 bases of the junction left unmatched. Germline values: CDR1 LNHDA, CDR2 SQIVND (reference sequence). This CDR3 region has 13 residues. The CDR3 sequence is CAPSRGGTYEQYF. Here the CDR3 DNA reads TGTGCCCCTAGCCGGGGGGGGACCTACGAGCAGTACTTC.

The chain uses TRBV4-2 and TRBJ2-5; tentative D call: TRBD2 (6 bases). Matching the DNA end better, TRBJ2-7 makes the J call doubtful. This CDR3 contains 16 residues. Germline V lookup: CDR1 LGHNA, CDR2 YNFKEQ. This CDR3 is CASSQGEVASPYEQYF. The CDR3 nucleotides read TGTGCCAGCAGCCAGGGGGAGGTCGCTTCGCCCTACGAGCAGTACTTC.

There are a few counts of this clone. The V gene is TRBV20-1, the J gene TRBJ2-3; tentative D call: TRBD2 (5 bases). Between the trimmed V and J ends, which lost 6 bases and 4 bases, there was a span of 5 bases. This CDR3 comprises 10 residues. Germline V lookup: CDR1 DFQATT, CDR2 SNEGSKA (reference sequence). In DNA form, the CDR3 reads TGCAGTGCCGGGGCAGATACGCAGTATTTT. Its protein is CSAGADTQYF.